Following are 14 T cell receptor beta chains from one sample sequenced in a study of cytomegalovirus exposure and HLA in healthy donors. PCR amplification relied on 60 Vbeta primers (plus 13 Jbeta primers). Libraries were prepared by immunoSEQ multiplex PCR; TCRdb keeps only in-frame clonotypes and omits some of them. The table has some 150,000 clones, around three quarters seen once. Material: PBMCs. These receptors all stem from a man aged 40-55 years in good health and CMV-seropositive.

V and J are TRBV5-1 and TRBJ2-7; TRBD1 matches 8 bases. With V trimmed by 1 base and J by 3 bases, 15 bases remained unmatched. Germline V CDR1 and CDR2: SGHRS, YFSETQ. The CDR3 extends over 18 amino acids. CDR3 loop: CASSLTPGQGIQGYEQYF. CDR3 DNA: TGCGCCAGCAGCTTGACCCCCGGACAGGGAATACAAGGCTACGAGCAGTACTTC.

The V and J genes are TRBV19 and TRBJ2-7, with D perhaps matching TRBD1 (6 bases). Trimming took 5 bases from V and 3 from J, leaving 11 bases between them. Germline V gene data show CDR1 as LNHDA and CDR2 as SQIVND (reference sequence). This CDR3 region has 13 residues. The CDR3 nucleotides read TGTGCCAGTAGTCCGTACAGGGACTACGAGCAGTACTTC. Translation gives CASSPYRDYEQYF.

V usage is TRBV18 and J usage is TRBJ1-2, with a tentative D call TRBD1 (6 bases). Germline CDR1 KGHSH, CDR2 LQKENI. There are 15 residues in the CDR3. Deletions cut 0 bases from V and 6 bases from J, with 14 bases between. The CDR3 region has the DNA TGTGCCAGCTCACCACCGAGCAGGGGCTGGGATGGCTACACCTTC. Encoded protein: CASSPPSRGWDGYTF.

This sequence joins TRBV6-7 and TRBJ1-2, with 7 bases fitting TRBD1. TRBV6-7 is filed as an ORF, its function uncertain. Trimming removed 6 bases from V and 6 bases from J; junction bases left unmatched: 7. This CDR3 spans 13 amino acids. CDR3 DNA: TGTGCCAGCAGCTCCGACAGGGCCCATGGCTACACCTTC. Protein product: CASSSDRAHGYTF.

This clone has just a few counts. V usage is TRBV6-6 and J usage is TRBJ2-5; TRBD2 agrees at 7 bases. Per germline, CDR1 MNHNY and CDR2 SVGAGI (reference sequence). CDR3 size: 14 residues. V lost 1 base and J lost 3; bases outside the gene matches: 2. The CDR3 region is CASSYWGGKETQYF. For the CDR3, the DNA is TGTGCCAGCAGTTACTGGGGGGGTAAAGAGACCCAGTACTTC.

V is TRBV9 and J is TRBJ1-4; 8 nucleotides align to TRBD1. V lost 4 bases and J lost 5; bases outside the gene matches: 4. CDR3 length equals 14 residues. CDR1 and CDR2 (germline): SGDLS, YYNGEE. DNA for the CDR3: TGTGCCAGCAGCAGTCGGACAGGGAATGAAAAACTGTTTTTT. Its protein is CASSSRTGNEKLFF.

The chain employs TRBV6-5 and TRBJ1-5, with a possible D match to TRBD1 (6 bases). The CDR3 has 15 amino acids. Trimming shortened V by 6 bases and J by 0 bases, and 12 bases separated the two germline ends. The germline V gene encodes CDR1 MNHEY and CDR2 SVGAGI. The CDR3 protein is CASRTTGYSNQPQHF. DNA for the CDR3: TGTGCCAGCAGAACGACAGGTTATAGCAATCAGCCCCAGCATTTT.

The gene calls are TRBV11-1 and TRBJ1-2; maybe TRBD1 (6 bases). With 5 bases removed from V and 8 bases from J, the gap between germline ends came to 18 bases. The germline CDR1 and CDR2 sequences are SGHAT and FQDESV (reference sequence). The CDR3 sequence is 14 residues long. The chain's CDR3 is CASSIGTSERGYTF. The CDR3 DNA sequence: TGTGCCAGCAGCATCGGGACATCGGAGCGCGGCTACACCTTC.

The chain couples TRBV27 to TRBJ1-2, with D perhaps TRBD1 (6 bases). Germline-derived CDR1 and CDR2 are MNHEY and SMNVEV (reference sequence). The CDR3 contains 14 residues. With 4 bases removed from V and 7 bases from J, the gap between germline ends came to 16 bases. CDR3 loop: CASSSGPLQGGYTF. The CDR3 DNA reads TGTGCCAGCAGTTCCGGCCCACTACAGGGTGGCTACACCTTC.

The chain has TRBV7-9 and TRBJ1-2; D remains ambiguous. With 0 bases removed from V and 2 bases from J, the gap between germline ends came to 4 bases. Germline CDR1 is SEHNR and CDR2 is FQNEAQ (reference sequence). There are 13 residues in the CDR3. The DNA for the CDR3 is TGTGCCAGCAGCTTAGCCGGGAACTATGGCTACACCTTC. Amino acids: CASSLAGNYGYTF.

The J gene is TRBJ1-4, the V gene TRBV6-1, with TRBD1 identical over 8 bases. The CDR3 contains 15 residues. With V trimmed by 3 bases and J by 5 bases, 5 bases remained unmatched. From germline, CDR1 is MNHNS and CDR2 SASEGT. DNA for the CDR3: TGTGCCAGCAGTGACGCAGGGGGCGCGAATGAAAAACTGTTTTTT. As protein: CASSDAGGANEKLFF.

The CDR3 nucleotides are TGTGCCAGCTCACCCCCGGGACTAGCTCAAGGAGATACGCAGTATTTT. Amino acid sequence: CASSPPGLAQGDTQYF. The genes are TRBV18 and TRBJ2-3; 9 bases align to TRBD2. Germline lookup yields CDR1 KGHSH and CDR2 LQKENI. This CDR3 spans 16 amino acids. Trimming at V came to 3 bases and at J to 5 bases, leaving 9 bases not matched to a gene.

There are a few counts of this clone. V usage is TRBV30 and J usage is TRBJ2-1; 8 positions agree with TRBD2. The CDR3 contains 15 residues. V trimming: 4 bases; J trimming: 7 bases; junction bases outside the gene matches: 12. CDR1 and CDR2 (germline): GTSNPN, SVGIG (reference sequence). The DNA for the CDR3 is TGTGCCTGGAATAGAGTAGCGGGATCGGGTAATGAGCAGTTCTTC. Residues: CAWNRVAGSGNEQFF.

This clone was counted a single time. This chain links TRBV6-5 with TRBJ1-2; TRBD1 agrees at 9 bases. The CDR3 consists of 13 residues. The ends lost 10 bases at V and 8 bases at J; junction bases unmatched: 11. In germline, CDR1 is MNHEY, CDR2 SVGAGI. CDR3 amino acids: CANTLDTGGGYTF. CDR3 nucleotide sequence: TGTGCCAACACCCTGGACACAGGGGGCGGCTACACCTTC.